Sequencing of this TCR beta chain was carried out in a study of cytomegalovirus exposure and HLA in healthy donors. With regard to this clone: The antigen is not known.

Sequencing was performed with immunoSEQ multiplex PCR; in TCRdb, only in-frame clones are kept and a portion is missing. The data hold approximately 150,000 clones, with roughly 80% observed a single time. Study results and caveats: The investigators catalogued 160 or so TCR beta chains as cytomegalovirus-associated.

Germline CDR1 and CDR2: LNHDA and SQIVND (reference sequence). The CDR3 has 11 amino acids. Specimen: PBMCs. The chain links TRBV19 to TRBJ2-5; TRBD2 matches at 9 bases. The receptor was derived from a man aged 25 to 40 in good health and CMV-seropositive. The CDR3 coding sequence is TGTGTCATAGCGGGGGACGAGACCCAGTACTTC. The encoded protein is CVIAGDETQYF.